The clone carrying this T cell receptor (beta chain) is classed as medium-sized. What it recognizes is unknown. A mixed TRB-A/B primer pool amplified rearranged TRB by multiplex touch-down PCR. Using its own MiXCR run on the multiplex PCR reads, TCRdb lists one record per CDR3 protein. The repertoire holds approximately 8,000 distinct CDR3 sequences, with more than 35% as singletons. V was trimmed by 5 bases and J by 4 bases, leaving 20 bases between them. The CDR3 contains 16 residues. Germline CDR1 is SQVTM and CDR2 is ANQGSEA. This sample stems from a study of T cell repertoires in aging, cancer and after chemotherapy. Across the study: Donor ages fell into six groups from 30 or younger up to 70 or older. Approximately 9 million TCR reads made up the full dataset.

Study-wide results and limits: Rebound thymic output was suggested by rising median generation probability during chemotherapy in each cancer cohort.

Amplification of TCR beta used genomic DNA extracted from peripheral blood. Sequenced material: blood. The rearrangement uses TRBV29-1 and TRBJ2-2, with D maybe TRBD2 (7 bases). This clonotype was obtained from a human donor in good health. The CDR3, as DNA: TGCAGCGTTACCAAGGGGGGGAACAGAATCACCGGGGAGCTGTTTTTT. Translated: CSVTKGGNRITGELFF.